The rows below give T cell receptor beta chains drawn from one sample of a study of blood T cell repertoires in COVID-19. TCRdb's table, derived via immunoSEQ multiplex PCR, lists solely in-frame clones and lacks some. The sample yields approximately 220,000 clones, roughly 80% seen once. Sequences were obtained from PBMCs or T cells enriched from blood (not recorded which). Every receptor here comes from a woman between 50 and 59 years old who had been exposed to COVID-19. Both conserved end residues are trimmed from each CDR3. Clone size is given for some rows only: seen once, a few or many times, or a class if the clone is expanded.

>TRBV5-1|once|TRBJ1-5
ASSSQTGVQPQH
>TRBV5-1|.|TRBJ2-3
ASSLELRQY
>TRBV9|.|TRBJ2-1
ASSLSSYNEQF
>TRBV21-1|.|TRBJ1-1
ASSGRMAEAF
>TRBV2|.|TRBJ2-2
ASSRTSGGVNTGELF
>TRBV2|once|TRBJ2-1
ASSEPARSLAGLYNEQF
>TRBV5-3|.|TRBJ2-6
ARSPRGVGQVRSGANVLT
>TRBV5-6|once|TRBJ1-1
ASSLDGGQTGEAF
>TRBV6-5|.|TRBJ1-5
ASRLTGSVQPQH
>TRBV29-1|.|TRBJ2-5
SVLDSLNGETQY
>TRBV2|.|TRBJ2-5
ASSSLQETQY
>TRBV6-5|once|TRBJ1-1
ASIQRGQTEAF
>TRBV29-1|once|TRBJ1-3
SVEGTGGNTIY
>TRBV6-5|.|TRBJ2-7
ASRADGAYEQY
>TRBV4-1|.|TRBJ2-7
ASSQDDRRDEQY
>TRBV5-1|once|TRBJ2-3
ASSFFQRGNLGTDTQY
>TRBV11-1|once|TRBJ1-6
ASSFGGGSPLH
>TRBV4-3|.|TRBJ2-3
ASSPWTSTDTQY
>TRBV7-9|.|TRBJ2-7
ASSSRTGGRYEQY
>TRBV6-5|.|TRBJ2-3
ATRVTGESGDTQY
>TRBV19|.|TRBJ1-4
ASSMEGQRNEKLF
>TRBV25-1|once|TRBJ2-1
ASALTSGGPNEQF
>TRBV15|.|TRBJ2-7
ATSGGGTAYEQY
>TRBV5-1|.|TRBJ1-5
ASSAGTGVDQPQH
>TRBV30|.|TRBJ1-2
AWSPKIPGTGKGYGYT
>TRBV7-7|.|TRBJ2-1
ASSATGGEQF
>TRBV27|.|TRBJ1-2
ASSSRQGRGYGYT
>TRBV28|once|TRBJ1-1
ASTLATNTEAF
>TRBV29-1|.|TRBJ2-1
SVEGGGSSYNEQF
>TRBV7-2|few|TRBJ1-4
ASSPMGGAGEKLF
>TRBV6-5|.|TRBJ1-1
ASRPSQGTAEAF
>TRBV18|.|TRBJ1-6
ATFGYSSYNSPLH
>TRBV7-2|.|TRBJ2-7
ASSLSLGHTAYEQY
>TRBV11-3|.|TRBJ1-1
ASSLGPKNEAF
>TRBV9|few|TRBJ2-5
ASSSPGWGGETQY
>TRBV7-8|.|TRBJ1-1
ASSLGQGGVIRATEAF
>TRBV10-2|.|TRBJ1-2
ASYDLDSYGYT
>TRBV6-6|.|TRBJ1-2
ASRPWGGALKGYT
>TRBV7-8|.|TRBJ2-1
ASSSPSGTGNDDEQF